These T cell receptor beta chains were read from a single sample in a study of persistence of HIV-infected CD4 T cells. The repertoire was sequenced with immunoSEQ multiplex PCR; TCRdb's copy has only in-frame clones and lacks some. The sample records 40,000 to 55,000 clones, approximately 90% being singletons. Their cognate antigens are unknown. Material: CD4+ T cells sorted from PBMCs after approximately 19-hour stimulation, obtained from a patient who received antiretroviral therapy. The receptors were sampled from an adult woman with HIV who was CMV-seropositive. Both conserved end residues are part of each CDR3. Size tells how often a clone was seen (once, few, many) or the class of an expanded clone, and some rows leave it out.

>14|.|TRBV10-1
CASSEFIQGGALHF
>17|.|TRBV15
CATSRVALKTGSNGYTF
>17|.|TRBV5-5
CASSLGTGALSGNTIYF
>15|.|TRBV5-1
CASSLGRGPNTEAFF
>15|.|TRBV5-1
CASSWGGTVGNTIYF
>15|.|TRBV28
CASSYPTGANYGYTF
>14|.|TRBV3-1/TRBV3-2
CASSRRTNQETQYF
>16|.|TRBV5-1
CASSPGQGAGTDTQYF
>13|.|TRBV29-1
CSVGEAANYEQYF
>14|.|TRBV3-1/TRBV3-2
CASSQDLTGGGYTF
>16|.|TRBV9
CASSVGLADNTGELFF
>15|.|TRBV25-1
CASSDPSGLTGELFF
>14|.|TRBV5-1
CASSSLPDNTEAFF
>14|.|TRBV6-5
CAIVRTGGFTEAFF
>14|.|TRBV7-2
CASSSSPRAGEQYF
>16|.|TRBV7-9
CASSLDRGSYNSPLHF
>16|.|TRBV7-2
CASSLGYRTGANEQFF
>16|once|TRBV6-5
CASSYSSLAGNTEAFF
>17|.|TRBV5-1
CASSLDIASKTAGELFF
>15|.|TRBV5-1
CASSLELGRRNTIYF
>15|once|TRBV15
CATSRDRAYNSPLHF
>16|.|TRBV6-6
CASSSFGTILSYEQYF
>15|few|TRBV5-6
CASSPGGYSNQPQHF
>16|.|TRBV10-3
CAISESTGRQSYGYTF
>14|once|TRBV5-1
CASSLQRETDTQYF
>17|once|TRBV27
CASSLSVAGGPGETQYF
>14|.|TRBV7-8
CASSGGQANNEQFF
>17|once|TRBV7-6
CASSLVLAGDPTDTQYF
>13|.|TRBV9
CASSQGQGYGYTF
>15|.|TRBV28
CASSFTGQGGYEQYF
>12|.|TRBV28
CASSLRLNEQFF
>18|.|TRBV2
CASSPDTLNMFFTDTQYF
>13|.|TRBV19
CASSREVRAEAFF
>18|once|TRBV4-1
CASSQHSGGALGLNEQFF
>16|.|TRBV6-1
CASSEGSGRRGNEQFF
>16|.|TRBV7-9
CASSFNRRQPPPEAFF
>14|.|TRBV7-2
CASSPGQANTEAFF
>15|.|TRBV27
CASSLRQGYYNEQFF
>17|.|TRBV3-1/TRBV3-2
CASSQEWGTGASIEAFF
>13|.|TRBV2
CASSGRELYGYTF
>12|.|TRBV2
CASRRTTDTQYF
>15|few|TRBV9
CASSVGTVNTGELFF
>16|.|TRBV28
CASSLRGVGGANVLTF
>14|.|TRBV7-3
CASSLRGVTDTQYF
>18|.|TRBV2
CASSEARVRLAGSYEQYF
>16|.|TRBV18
CASSPPPLGVGNTIYF
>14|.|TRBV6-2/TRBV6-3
CASSSQGRHTEAFF